This TCR beta chain originates from a study of molecular identifiers for immune sequencing clone quantification. MiXCR, run by TCRdb on the PCR reads, gives a single entry per CDR3 protein. Here the sample spans fewer than 350,000 distinct CDR3 sequences, about 23% being singletons. The germline V gene has CDR1 SGHTA and CDR2 FQGNSA. The CDR3 is 16 amino acids. V dropped 5 bases and J dropped 6; count of bases not matched to a gene: 11. This sequence was found in a human donor in good health. Some libraries in this study had Jurkat cell RNA spiked in. The chain employs TRBV7-2 and TRBJ2-7; TRBD2 matches 12 bases. What was sequenced was naive CD8+ T cells from blood, with Jurkat cell RNA spiked in. As for subset: FACS-sorted CD8+CD4-CCR7+CD45RA+ naive T cells. Here the CDR3 reads CASSPLVGLAGPEQYF. The CDR3 region has the DNA TGTGCCAGCAGCCCCCTGGTGGGACTAGCGGGCCCCGAGCAGTACTTC.